The rows below give T cell receptor beta chains drawn from one sample of a study of long-term antiretroviral therapy in people with HIV. Produced via immunoSEQ multiplex PCR; TCRdb's table is partial and in-frame only. The sample shows roughly 28,000 clones, around 90% of them seen only once. The input for sequencing was unsorted PBMCs, taken 5 to 5.5 years after starting antiretroviral therapy. All receptors come from a woman aged 40-49 years with HIV. CDR3s include the opening cysteine and the closing phenylalanine or tryptophan. The order of the fields is D gene, CDR3 length, J gene, V gene, CDR3 protein, CDR3 DNA. A D gene is named only where the DNA matches it firmly.

>TRBD1|14|TRBJ2-7|TRBV11-2
CASSLRQGGYEQYF
TGTGCCAGCAGCTTAAGACAGGGGGGCTACGAGCAGTACTTC
>TRBD1|15|TRBJ2-2|TRBV2
CASRDRDRGTGELFF
TGTGCCAGCAGGGACCGGGACAGGGGAACCGGGGAGCTGTTTTTT
>.|13|TRBJ2-7|TRBV5-6
CASSLQDSYEQYF
TGTGCCAGCAGCTTGCAGGATTCCTACGAGCAGTACTTC
>.|16|TRBJ2-1|TRBV6-6
CASSYSGLVSYNEQFF
TGTGCCAGCAGTTACTCGGGACTCGTCTCCTACAATGAGCAGTTCTTC
>.|15|TRBJ2-3|TRBV5-1
CASSLGGDSTDTQYF
TGCGCCAGCAGCTTGGGAGGGGACAGCACAGATACGCAGTATTTT
>.|15|TRBJ2-3|TRBV9
CASSVWDYGSYTQYF
TGTGCCAGCAGCGTATGGGATTATGGTTCATATACGCAGTATTTT
>TRBD1|15|TRBJ2-7|TRBV14
CASSQDGGQGFEQYF
TGTGCCAGCAGCCAAGATGGGGGACAGGGTTTCGAGCAGTACTTC
>.|14|TRBJ2-3|TRBV6-5
CASSYLDLTDTQYF
TGTGCCAGCAGTTACCTGGACCTCACAGATACGCAGTATTTT
>TRBD2|18|TRBJ2-3|TRBV7-9
CASSYSRNAGGSTDTQYF
TGTGCCAGCAGCTATAGTAGAAACGCGGGAGGGAGCACAGATACGCAGTATTTT
>TRBD1|13|TRBJ2-5|TRBV5-1
CASSFDREETQYF
TGCGCCAGCAGCTTTGACAGGGAAGAGACCCAGTACTTC
>.|13|TRBJ1-6|TRBV2
CASCLGVESPLHF
TGTGCCAGCTGCTTGGGGGTAGAGTCACCCCTCCACTTT
>.|13|TRBJ2-7|TRBV5-4
CASTRPDSYEQYF
TGTGCCAGCACCAGGCCGGACTCCTACGAGCAGTACTTC
>.|13|TRBJ1-1|TRBV14
CASSPLQNTEAFF
TGTGCCAGCAGCCCCCTTCAGAACACTGAAGCTTTCTTT
>.|12|TRBJ1-2|TRBV19
CASSIYRDGYTF
TGTGCCAGTAGTATCTACAGGGATGGCTACACCTTC
>.|16|TRBJ1-1|TRBV5-3
CARSQPRIDMNTEAFF
TGTGCCAGAAGCCAACCCCGTATCGATATGAACACTGAAGCTTTCTTT